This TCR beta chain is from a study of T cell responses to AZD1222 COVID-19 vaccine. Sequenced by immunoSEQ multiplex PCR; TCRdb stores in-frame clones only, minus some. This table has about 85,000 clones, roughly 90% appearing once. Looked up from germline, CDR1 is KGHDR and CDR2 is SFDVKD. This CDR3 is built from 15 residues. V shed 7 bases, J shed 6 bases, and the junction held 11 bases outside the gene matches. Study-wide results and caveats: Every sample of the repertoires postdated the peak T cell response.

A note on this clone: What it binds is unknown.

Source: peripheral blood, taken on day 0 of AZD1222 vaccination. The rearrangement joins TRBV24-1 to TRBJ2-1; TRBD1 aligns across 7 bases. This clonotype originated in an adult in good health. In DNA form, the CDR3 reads TGTGCCACCAGCGCCCCAGGGGCAGGGGGCAATGAGCAGTTCTTC. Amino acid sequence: CATSAPGAGGNEQFF.